Listed below are T cell receptor beta chains from one sample, sequenced in a study of neurological immune-mediated disorders. TCRdb re-analysed the 5' RACE reads in MiXCR, keeping a single row per CDR3 protein. This sample carries about 46,000 distinct CDR3 sequences, 1.9% of them seen once, and the ten largest clones take 2% to 2.5%. Sequenced sample: PBMCs. The receptors originated from a woman aged 35 to 49 with multiple sclerosis. Each CDR3 is given with its conserved first and last residue. A D gene is named only where the DNA matches it firmly. Some rows have no size entry. The others give once, few or many, or a class for an expanded clone.

abundance | j_gene | d_gene | v_gene | CDR3aa | CDR3nt
many | TRBJ1-6 | - | TRBV25-1 | CASSESTGPANSPLHF | TGTGCCAGCAGTGAATCTACGGGGCCAGCCAATTCACCCCTCCACTTT
many | TRBJ2-2 | - | TRBV5-1 | CASSLDGGSTNTGELFF | TGCGCCAGCAGCTTGGACGGCGGGTCCACGAACACCGGGGAGCTGTTTTTT
many | TRBJ2-3 | TRBD1 | TRBV5-1 | CASSSSGTGVSTDTQYF | TGCGCCAGCAGCTCCTCTGGGACAGGGGTCAGCACAGATACGCAGTATTTT
many | TRBJ2-7 | - | TRBV7-3 | CASSLNGYEQYF | TGTGCCAGCAGCTTAAATGGGTACGAGCAGTACTTC
many | TRBJ2-7 | TRBD1 | TRBV7-2 | CASSPPGQGSYEQYF | TGTGCCAGCAGCCCTCCGGGACAGGGATCCTACGAGCAGTACTTC
many | TRBJ2-7 | - | TRBV2 | CASWGTGNYEQYF | TGTGCCAGCTGGGGAACAGGTAACTACGAGCAGTACTTC
many | TRBJ1-1 | - | TRBV20-1 | CSASGGWGTEAFF | TGCAGTGCTTCGGGGGGCTGGGGCACTGAAGCTTTCTTT
many | TRBJ1-1 | - | TRBV7-8 | CASSLEVGWNTEAFF | TGTGCCAGCAGCTTAGAAGTGGGCTGGAACACTGAAGCTTTCTTT
- | TRBJ2-7 | - | TRBV4-2 | CASSQAGGGHEQYF | TGTGCCAGCAGCCAAGCCGGGGGAGGCCACGAGCAGTACTTC
many | TRBJ2-1 | TRBD2 | TRBV20-1 | CSAVGLAAIYNEQFF | TGCAGTGCCGTCGGACTAGCGGCGATCTACAATGAGCAGTTCTTC
many | TRBJ2-3 | - | TRBV20-1 | CSAPYFTDTQYF | TGCAGTGCCCCGTACTTCACAGATACGCAGTATTTT
many | TRBJ2-1 | - | TRBV12-3/TRBV12-4 | CASSLTTGYNEQFF | TGTGCCAGCAGTCTGACGACAGGTTACAATGAGCAGTTCTTC
medium-sized | TRBJ1-2 | TRBD1 | TRBV20-1 | CSALPGTGRSGYGYTF | TGCAGTGCACTACCCGGGACAGGGAGGTCGGGCTATGGCTACACCTTC
many | TRBJ2-1 | - | TRBV18 | CASSPRLVEQFF | TGTGCCAGCTCACCAAGACTAGTTGAGCAGTTCTTC
many | TRBJ2-1 | - | TRBV4-1 | CASSHSYNEQFF | TGCGCCAGCAGCCACAGCTACAATGAGCAGTTCTTC